This TCR beta chain was observed in a study of CD8 T cells in Susac syndrome. The V and J ends lost 2 bases and 8 bases, in that order; junction bases with no gene match: 10. Per germline, CDR1 SQVTM and CDR2 ANQGSEA. The CDR3 is 14 residues long. The RNA, about 0.5 to 1 ug, was put through reverse transcription using random hexamers. TCRdb used MiXCR to reprocess the immunoSEQ multiplex PCR reads, holding one entry per CDR3 protein. The repertoire holds approximately 160,000 distinct CDR3 sequences, roughly 95% seen once, with roughly 0.12% in the top ten. The genes are TRBV29-1 and TRBJ1-2; 8 nucleotides line up with TRBD1. Specimen: CD4+ T cells from PBMCs. This receptor was taken from a human donor with Susac syndrome. The CDR3 is CSVESTGDVLGYTF. CDR3 in DNA: TGCAGCGTTGAATCGACAGGGGATGTTTTAGGCTACACCTTC.